This T cell receptor beta chain was identified during a study of control samples from healthy donors and cancer patients. The CDR3 is 13 residues long. V dropped 4 bases and J dropped 5 bases, with 11 bases sitting between them. Germline CDR1 is LGHNA and CDR2 is YNFKEQ. Profiled with immunoSEQ multiplex PCR; TCRdb holds only in-frame clones, not every one. The table includes about 68,000 clones, approximately 86% detected once. The sequencing sample was made of blood. This chain connects TRBV4-2 to TRBJ2-5; D may be TRBD1 or TRBD2 (5 bases each). The sequence was collected from a man in his 60s in good health. CDR3 protein: CASSRDGSETQYF. The CDR3 DNA is TGTGCCAGCAGCCGGGACGGTTCGGAGACCCAGTACTTC.